This T cell receptor beta chain was profiled in a study of cytomegalovirus exposure and HLA in healthy donors (TCRdb year 2017). Study-wide context: An earlier analysis of roughly 500 of the donors reported 250 to 300 Gb of sequence data and some 120 million unique TCR beta sequences from around 200 million T cells. Rather than using new phenotypic data, the later analysis identified candidate immune exposures from TCR beta sequences and from how often those sequences occurred across donors. Every repertoire in the discovery cohort had been generated on one and the same sequencing platform. The study used immunosequencing to profile the T cell repertoires of several hundred subjects and linked those repertoires to cytomegalovirus serostatus. A later analysis re-examined previously published TCR beta repertoires from more than 550 donors and added high-resolution HLA genotyping to investigate patterns of TCR occurrence. Along with the approximately 700-subject first cohort, a separate validation cohort of roughly 110 different subjects was used. To predict cytomegalovirus infection status, the study combined high-throughput TCR immunosequencing, statistical association of individual TCRs with disease status, and machine learning. Class I and class II HLA loci were covered by the typing at four-digit resolution. Alongside the repertoire data, information on donor age, sex, ethnicity and CMV serostatus was compiled. About five DR-DQ haplotypes were treated as single units for association and clustering because of strong linkage in the cohort. A later genetic analysis took genome-wide SNP genotypes for about three fifths of the 666 donors and used that subset as a discovery cohort. Across 398 genotyped donors of the cohort, an average of about 240,000 unique TCR beta nucleotide sequences per donor were sequenced, and roughly 20% of those sequences were non-productive. The study aimed to test whether signatures of past pathogen exposure could be identified by cataloging public T cell receptors. Around 330 gigabases of sequencing data and around 90 million unique TCR sequences made up an early release that covered roughly 670 HLA-typed donors. The number of typed donors differed by locus: 629-630 for A, B, C, DRB1 and DQB1; about 520 for DQA1; fewer than 610 for DPA1; and around 450 for DPB1. Of the 300 to 500 genotyped donors, less than 90% were placed in the genetic ancestry cluster associated with self-reported Caucasian donors. An earlier analysis of 587 of the donors used high-throughput TCR beta sequencing to judge whether each TCR beta V gene segment behaved as functional or pseudogenic.

Remarks on this clone: Its antigen remains unidentified.

From the cysteine up to the phenylalanine, the CDR3 has a length of 15 residues. CDR3 DNA is the only sequence kept; it has 45 bases, read in frame from the first base. V loses 7 bases at its end and J loses 3 bases; junction bases beyond the gene matches: 9. The germline V gene encodes CDR1 MNHNS and CDR2 SASEGT. In total, more than 500 healthy bone marrow donors made up the cohort. All cohort members were sampled while nominally healthy, although unrecorded immune exposures were likely present. The donor tested CMV seronegative, placing the donor among the approximately 400 seronegative members of the cohort. Every donor gave a peripheral blood sample, and the peripheral blood mononuclear cells from that sample were used for TCR beta sequencing. The Qiagen DNeasy Blood Extraction Kit was used to extract genomic DNA from the blood cell samples. Library creation used the immunoSEQ multiplex PCR assay. For the multiplex PCR, a mixture combining 60 forward primers for TCR Vbeta segments and 13 reverse primers for TCR Jbeta segments was used. A multiplex PCR assay on genomic DNA amplified the CDR3 region of rearranged TCR beta genes. The amplified TCR beta libraries were sequenced on the Illumina HiSeq System as 87-base-pair reads. In the authors' own workflow: A later analysis tallied roughly 78 million unique TCR beta chains across the 600 to 700 repertoires, and about 12 million of those chains were shared by two or more donors. To remove PCR and sequencing errors, raw reads were error-corrected and collapsed into unique sequences using a nearest-neighbor algorithm that merged closely related sequences. V, D and J gene segments were assigned by aligning CDR3 sequences to IMGT reference sequences. For a sequence to be retained, at least a six-nucleotide match to both a V gene segment and a J gene segment was required. A rearrangement was called productive if the CDR3 had no stop codons and remained in frame with V and J, and every other rearrangement was called non-productive. Following IMGT convention, CDR3 was defined as the stretch from the second conserved V-encoded cysteine to the conserved J-encoded phenylalanine. Sequences without an unambiguous match to a single V gene segment were excluded from the earlier analysis of about 630 of the donors. An earlier analysis of a few hundred of the donors called V segments functional above 56.7% productive rearrangements and segregating when the between-donor standard deviation exceeded 5%. A statistical classification framework was built to diagnose cytomegalovirus status from the catalog of TCR beta chain sequences. A later analysis assigned V and J genes by comparing TCR nucleotide sequences with IMGT/GENE-DB human TR gene sequences. The TCRdist pipeline was used in a later analysis to assign CDR3 sequences and most-parsimonious VDJ recombination scenarios. In a later analysis, every TCR beta chain was defined by the combination of its CDR3 amino acid sequence and its V-gene family, and reads without a unique V-gene family were dropped. As a way to deal with suspected cross-contamination and a sequencing artifact, a later analysis dropped 640 or so nucleotide sequences that were highly shared and had low generation probability. In a later analysis, a clonal expansion index was calculated for each public chain from normalized within-repertoire ranks of inferred template counts. In a later analysis, generation probabilities were computed with a VDJ recombination model fitted to out-of-frame rearrangements, and the resulting probabilities were checked against IGoR. A later analysis scored TCR-TCR, TCR-HLA and TCR-CMV co-occurrence with hypergeometric tests, applying a repertoire-size bias correction to TCR pairs. False discovery rates were estimated in a later analysis by permuting HLA or CMV assignments 20 times. In a later analysis, co-occurring TCRs were grouped using DBSCAN, with TCRdist sequence similarity added in when clustering inside HLA-allele-positive subsets. Co-occurrence clustering excluded repertoires with fewer than 30,000 or more than 120,000 public chains, plus five with anomalous nucleotide sharing. This is the immuneACCESS table as TCRdb keeps it, with only in-frame sequences that have V and J called. A part of the clones is gone; compared with another copy, unresolved V genes explain less than half, and the rest is unexplained. D and trimming were read from the DNA, whereas the V and J calls and clone size are those reported in that table. The sample has roughly 120,000 clones on record. The ten largest clones capture 1% of the sample.

Summary of the overall study and its limitations: Some IMGT-functional V segments, including TRBV6-2 and TRBV6-3, could not be distinguished by the 87-base-pair reads and were therefore excluded. Three of the identified cytomegalovirus-associated TCR beta chains were confirmed in vitro to be specific for cytomegalovirus antigens. A later analysis found that HLA-associated TCR beta chains were more clonally expanded and had lower generation probabilities than equally common non-associated chains. Roughly uniform sequencing depth across donors was assumed in presence/absence analyses, although this assumption may not hold. This cohort had only TCR beta chains sequenced, and the lack of alpha or paired-chain data limited which features could be detected. The sequencing pipeline was judged likely to have produced a cluster of highly shared sequence variants as a technical artifact. HLA typing was unavailable for some donors at each locus, so association tests used only the typed subset. Across donors, most TCR sequences were observed very rarely, whereas some public TCRs were present in many individuals. A further reported finding was that TCR beta sequences accurately predicted the HLA-A and HLA-B alleles for most subjects in the first cohort. Specific HLA alleles were associated with 16,951 TCR beta sequences at a false discovery rate of 0.05 in a later analysis. Immune exposure information for the cohort was limited to CMV serostatus. It was suggested by the authors that the approach could potentially be generalized to other disease states and immunological phenotypes. Assigning TCR associations to individual alleles was difficult when HLA alleles, especially DR and DQ, strongly co-occurred. V-gene and J-gene trimming of TCR beta chains was associated with a missense DCLRE1C variant in a later genetic analysis, and the association was replicated in an independent cohort. The study gave a list of around 170 TCR beta chains associated with cytomegalovirus. According to a later analysis, TCR association rates differed among HLA loci, with DRB1 alleles showing the most associated TCRs and HLA-C alleles showing the fewest. A later analysis reported that several top co-occurrence clusters appeared linked to parvovirus B19, influenza, CMV and Epstein-Barr virus. In a later analysis, most CMV-associated TCR beta chains were found to appear HLA-restricted, with HLA associations seemingly driven largely by CMV exposure. The classifier was reported to diagnose cytomegalovirus status with high specificity and sensitivity in both the original cohort and the validation cohort. Because counts were too low, roughly 16 rarely observed V segments, including chromosome 9 orphons, were excluded from the earlier analysis of fewer than 650 of the donors. Broadly in line with IMGT annotations, most TCR beta V segments showed up in productive rearrangements about 87% or about 30% of the time in an earlier analysis of several hundred of the donors. Correlated functional status among segregating V segments might reflect linkage disequilibrium, but an unknown experimental factor could not be ruled out. A later genetic analysis reported fewer N-insertions in productive TCRs among donors in an Asian-associated ancestry cluster than the roughly 670-donor mean.

This chain joins TRBV6-1 to TRBJ1-5; a stretch of 7 junction bases matches TRBD1. Source material: PBMCs. The TCR sequence derives from a man in his late teens or twenties in good health and CMV-seronegative. The CDR3 protein sequence reads: CASIPGQRYNQPQHF. The bases are TGTGCCAGCATTCCGGGACAGAGATACAATCAGCCCCAGCATTTT.